Each of the 15 T cell receptor beta chains below was sequenced from the same sample in a study of T cell repertoires in cytomegalovirus infection. Using its own MiXCR run on the reads, TCRdb lists one record per CDR3 protein. The sample shows approximately 270,000 distinct CDR3 sequences, about 20% of them seen only once. Their specific antigens are unknown. The sequencing here drew on cultured PBMCs, taken from culture after CMV antigen stimulation. These receptors all stem from a human donor in good health (CMV status not recorded). Some clones in this sample may be carry-over from other donors' samples.

This chain connects TRBV27 to TRBJ2-5, with TRBD1 identical over 7 bases. This CDR3 has 19 residues. With 4 bases clipped from V and 5 bases from J, the junction kept 22 bases outside the gene matches. In germline, CDR1 is MNHEY, CDR2 SMNVEV (reference sequence). Here the CDR3 reads CASSWTVLGGRVTGETQYF. DNA for the CDR3: TGTGCCAGCAGTTGGACAGTACTAGGGGGTAGAGTGACAGGGGAGACCCAGTACTTC.

This clonotype was found many times. The chain joins TRBV6-2 or TRBV6-3 to TRBJ1-5; 9 bases match TRBD1. The CDR3 runs 17 residues. Germline CDR1 is MNHEY and CDR2 is SVGEGT. The junction had 9 bases not matched to a gene; V was cut back by 5 bases and J by 1 base. The CDR3 is CASSPHRGLISNQPQHF. The CDR3 nucleotides are TGTGCCAGCAGTCCACACAGGGGGCTTATCAGCAATCAGCCCCAGCATTTT.

This clonotype was counted at least ten times. The genes are TRBV6-1 and TRBJ1-2, with TRBD1 matching 7 bases. The CDR3 consists of 14 residues. The V and J ends lost 5 bases and 8 bases, in that order; junction bases with no gene match: 11. CDR1 and CDR2 (germline): MNHNS, SASEGT. The chain's CDR3 is CASSHLQGNSGYTF. DNA for the CDR3: TGTGCCAGCAGTCATCTACAGGGGAATTCAGGCTACACCTTC.

This clonotype was seen many times. The rearrangement uses TRBV12-3 or TRBV12-4 and TRBJ2-1; tentative D call: TRBD2 (6 bases). The germline V and J ends were trimmed by 7 bases and 7 bases, with 20 bases remaining between them. The length of the CDR3 is 15 residues. CDR3 nucleotide sequence: TGTGCCAGCATCAAATTTGGGACTGTTGCGAATGAGCAGTTCTTC. It encodes CASIKFGTVANEQFF.

This clonotype has only a few counts. The rearrangement links TRBV28 to TRBJ2-3, with a weak D call TRBD1 (7 bases). In germline, CDR1 is MDHEN, CDR2 SYDVKM. This CDR3 region has 18 residues. V lost 3 bases, J lost 7 bases, and 26 bases lay in between. DNA for the CDR3: TGTGCCAGCAGTTTGATAGGGGGCCAGACTAGGGCTGGGAATACGCAGTATTTT. Encoded protein: CASSLIGGQTRAGNTQYF.

The chain uses TRBV19 and TRBJ1-6, with 8 bases that match TRBD1. This CDR3 spans 15 amino acids. V lost 3 bases and J lost 10; bases outside the gene matches: 8. CDR1 and CDR2 from the germline V gene are LNHDA and SQIVND (reference sequence). The chain's CDR3 is CASSIRTGRWSPLHF. DNA for the CDR3: TGTGCCAGTAGTATCAGGACAGGGCGGTGGTCACCCCTCCACTTT. Using reference TRBV19 and TRBJ1-6 for the parts outside the CDR3, the full variable domain is DGGITQSPKYLFRKEGQNVTLSCEQNLNHDAMYWYRQDPGQGLRLIYYSQIVNDFQKGDIAEGYSVSREKKESFPLTVTSAQKNPTAFYLCASSIRTGRWSPLHFGNGTRLTVT.

The chain has TRBV19 and TRBJ2-1; 7 bases line up with TRBD2. Germline CDR1 LNHDA, CDR2 SQIVND (reference sequence). The CDR3 runs to 15 residues. J was trimmed by 7 bases and V by 0 bases; bases with no gene match: 6. For the CDR3, the DNA is TGTGCCAGTAGTATAGACATGGCACTAGCGAATGAGCAGTTCTTC. This translates into CASSIDMALANEQFF. Full variable domain (remainder filled in from reference TRBV19 and TRBJ2-1): DGGITQSPKYLFRKEGQNVTLSCEQNLNHDAMYWYRQDPGQGLRLIYYSQIVNDFQKGDIAEGYSVSREKKESFPLTVTSAQKNPTAFYLCASSIDMALANEQFFGPGTRLTVL.

V gene TRBV5-1 combines with J gene TRBJ2-1; 8 bases match TRBD2. Germline-derived CDR1 and CDR2 are SGHRS and YFSETQ. The CDR3 has 15 residues. Trimming took 1 base from V and 5 from J; bases not matched to a gene: 5. CDR3 sequence: CASSLFSGTNNEQFF. CDR3 bases: TGCGCCAGCAGCTTGTTTAGCGGGACCAACAATGAGCAGTTCTTC.

In this sample, this clonotype turned up a few times. This sequence joins TRBV4-1 and TRBJ2-5; D is tentatively TRBD1 or TRBD2 (6 bases each). Germline CDR1 and CDR2: MGHRA and YSYEKL. This CDR3 has 17 residues. Between the trimmed V and J ends, which lost 1 base and 1 base, there was a span of 16 bases. The CDR3 sequence is CASSQAPKGGIQETQYF. In nucleotides, the CDR3 is TGCGCCAGCAGCCAAGCCCCGAAGGGGGGTATCCAAGAGACCCAGTACTTC.

This clonotype occurred a few times. The chain links TRBV19 to TRBJ2-7, with D possibly being TRBD1 (6 bases). Germline lookup yields CDR1 LNHDA and CDR2 SQIVND (reference sequence). This CDR3 is 15 amino acids long. V was shortened by 6 bases and J by 1 base, with 16 bases between the two germline ends. The CDR3: CASRRNGQSSYEQYF. CDR3 nucleotides: TGTGCCAGTAGGCGAAACGGACAGTCATCCTACGAGCAGTACTTC.

This chain links TRBV4-1 with TRBJ2-6; TRBD2 might be the D (6 bases). Germline values: CDR1 MGHRA, CDR2 YSYEKL. This CDR3 contains 18 residues. Trimming left V 1 base short and J 0 bases short, with 13 bases between. CDR3 sequence (DNA): TGCGCCAGCAGCCAAGGCGGGGACTTAAGCTCTGGGGCCAACGTCCTGACTTTC. It yields the protein CASSQGGDLSSGANVLTF.

Ten or more counts support this clonotype. The chain's CDR3 is CASRRGAIWESGANVLTF. CDR3 DNA sequence: TGTGCCAGCAGGCGTGGCGCGATCTGGGAGTCTGGGGCCAACGTCCTGACTTTC. The chain is built from TRBV7-9 and TRBJ2-6; a possible D gene is TRBD2 (5 bases). The CDR3 has 18 residues. Trimming took 6 bases from V and 1 from J, leaving 19 bases between them. The germline CDR1 and CDR2 sequences are SEHNR and FQNEAQ (reference sequence).

The chain has TRBV11-2 and TRBJ2-1; D possibly uses TRBD1 or TRBD2 (5 bases each). Germline assignment: CDR1 SGHAT and CDR2 FQNNGV. Trimming removed 6 bases at V and 0 bases at J, with 21 bases between. This CDR3 contains 18 residues. Written as DNA, the CDR3 is TGTGCCAGCAGTGACTACAGGCTCCGCTTTGGCTCCTACAATGAGCAGTTCTTC. Translated, it gives CASSDYRLRFGSYNEQFF.

This clonotype was seen a handful of times. J is TRBJ2-1 and V is TRBV10-3; 9 bases map to TRBD1. V was pared by 6 bases and J by 6 bases, with 15 bases of the junction left unmatched. The CDR3 totals 17 residues. Looked up from germline, CDR1 is ENHRY and CDR2 is SYGVKD. The CDR3 sequence is CAIRPSPGTGTSNEQFF. For the CDR3, the DNA is TGTGCCATCAGGCCCTCCCCGGGGACAGGGACCAGCAATGAGCAGTTCTTC.

The chain employs TRBV18 and TRBJ1-3; 7 nucleotides align to TRBD1. This CDR3 contains 14 residues. CDR1 is KGHSH, CDR2 LQKENI, per germline. V lost 6 bases, J lost 2 bases, and 4 bases stayed unmatched. The CDR3 coding sequence is TGTGCCAGCTCCGGGGACAGCCCTGGAAACACCATATATTTT. Its translation: CASSGDSPGNTIYF.